Here is one T cell receptor (beta chain) with its context. Its antigen is still unknown. This record comes from a study of shared clonotypes between healthy human individuals. Whole-study results and caveats: Only blood samples were collected, and tissue repertoires likely differ.

Within Nashville, Tennessee resided all donors, each a Caucasian adult. It was at deep level that the assay was run. Here immunoSEQ multiplex PCR was the method, and the copy in TCRdb shows in-frame clones only, minus some. The repertoire includes some 450,000 clones, approximately 77% of them detected once, and about 12% sits in the top ten. V gave up 3 bases and J gave up 4 bases; unmatched junction bases: 6. Per the germline V gene, CDR1 is MNHEY and CDR2 is SMNVEV (reference sequence). CDR3 length: 14 amino acids. This sequence joins TRBV27 and TRBJ2-7, with 7 bases that match TRBD2. This sequence was found in a woman aged 35 to 49 in good health. Some clones in this sample may be carry-over from other donors' samples. The sequencing sample was made of PBMCs. The DNA of the CDR3 is TGTGCCAGCAGTTTTGGACTAGGAGCGTACGAGCAGTACTTC. Its protein product is CASSFGLGAYEQYF.